Listed below are T cell receptor beta chains from one sample, sequenced in a study of shared clonotypes between healthy human individuals. Assay used: immunoSEQ multiplex PCR; TCRdb lists only in-frame clones, some missing. Among around 510,000 clones listed, around 81% were seen once. Input material: PBMCs. These receptors came from a middle-aged woman in good health. Some clones in this sample may be carry-over from other donors' samples. Each CDR3 is given with its conserved first and last residue. D genes are given only for firm matches. Not all rows give a size; the values are once, few, many and, for expanded clones, a class.

CDR3 | DNA | D | size | J | V
CASSLGVSGSPHEQFF | TGTGCCAGCAGCTTAGGAGTTAGCGGGAGCCCCCATGAGCAGTTCTTC | TRBD2 | - | TRBJ2-1 | TRBV7-6
CASSPPVAYEQYF | TGCGCCAGCAGCCCCCCAGTGGCCTACGAGCAGTACTTC | - | - | TRBJ2-7 | TRBV5-1
CASSPGGGTPEQYF | TGTGCCAGCTCACCAGGTGGGGGGACTCCCGAGCAGTACTTC | - | - | TRBJ2-7 | TRBV18
CASSLEAGPSYEQYF | TGCGCCAGCAGCTTGGAGGCGGGACCATCCTACGAGCAGTACTTC | - | - | TRBJ2-7 | TRBV5-1
CASSAYSASSYEQYF | TGCGCCAGCAGCGCATACAGCGCGAGCTCCTACGAGCAGTACTTC | - | many | TRBJ2-7 | TRBV5-1
CASIQGGMNTEAFF | TGTGCCAGCATACAGGGAGGCATGAACACTGAAGCTTTCTTT | - | - | TRBJ1-1 | TRBV28
CASSSDSTSGNTIYF | TGCGCCAGCAGCTCGGATTCCACCTCGGGAAACACCATATATTTT | - | - | TRBJ1-3 | TRBV5-1
CASSYTWTSGYNEQFF | TGTGCCAGCAGCTATACCTGGACTAGCGGATACAATGAGCAGTTCTTC | TRBD2 | - | TRBJ2-1 | TRBV11-2
CASSLGGGRQYEQYF | TGTGCCAGCAGCTTAGGGGGCGGGAGGCAGTACGAGCAGTACTTC | TRBD2 | once | TRBJ2-7 | TRBV7-2
CASSWDSGPYEQYF | TGTGCCAGCAGTTGGGACAGCGGACCTTACGAGCAGTACTTC | TRBD1 | - | TRBJ2-7 | TRBV6-6
CASSFFSGFTGTDTQYF | TGCGCCAGCAGCTTCTTCTCGGGCTTCACGGGCACAGATACGCAGTATTTT | - | once | TRBJ2-3 | TRBV5-1
CASSVSPGGPSYEQYF | TGTGCCAGCAGCGTATCCCCGGGAGGGCCTTCCTACGAGCAGTACTTC | TRBD2 | many | TRBJ2-7 | TRBV9
CASSFFAGELFF | TGTGCCAGCAGCTTTTTCGCCGGGGAGCTGTTTTTT | - | few | TRBJ2-2 | TRBV7-3
CASSSSGTLSKYF | TGTGCCAGCAGCAGCTCCGGGACGCTGAGCAAATACTTC | - | few | TRBJ2-7 | TRBV5-6
CASSPPGGRTEAFF | TGTGCCAGCAGTCCGCCTGGGGGAAGGACTGAAGCTTTCTTT | - | - | TRBJ1-1 | TRBV11-2
CASSETDGAGDIQYF | TGTGCCAGCAGTGAAACGGACGGGGCCGGGGACATTCAGTACTTC | - | - | TRBJ2-4 | TRBV25-1
CASSYGGMGYQETQYF | TGTGCCAGCAGCTACGGGGGAATGGGGTACCAAGAGACCCAGTACTTC | - | - | TRBJ2-5 | TRBV5-6
CASSFIPAGIKYQETQYF | TGTGCCAGCAGCTTCATTCCAGCGGGGATAAAATACCAAGAGACCCAGTACTTC | TRBD2 | - | TRBJ2-5 | TRBV7-8
CASSLELGTDTQYF | TGTGCCAGCAGCTTGGAACTAGGGACAGATACGCAGTATTTT | - | - | TRBJ2-3 | TRBV5-4
CASTGTSGRVAHNEQFF | TGTGCCAGCACGGGGACTAGCGGGAGGGTTGCACACAATGAGCAGTTCTTC | TRBD2 | - | TRBJ2-1 | TRBV5-6
CASSEISGSRNTQYF | TGTGCCAGCAGTGAGATCAGCGGGAGTAGAAATACGCAGTATTTT | TRBD2 | - | TRBJ2-3 | TRBV25-1
CAWEITGSTEAFF | TGTGCCTGGGAAATTACCGGGAGCACTGAAGCTTTCTTT | - | - | TRBJ1-1 | TRBV30
CATRRFSEQYF | TGCGCCACCCGCCGGTTTAGCGAGCAGTACTTC | - | - | TRBJ2-7 | TRBV10-2
CASSLWSAGASAGELFF | TGTGCCAGCAGTTTATGGTCAGCGGGAGCCTCCGCCGGGGAGCTGTTTTTT | TRBD2 | - | TRBJ2-2 | TRBV28
CASSPPVGGDIQYF | TGTGCCAGCTCACCACCGGTCGGGGGAGACATTCAGTACTTC | - | - | TRBJ2-4 | TRBV18
CASSPRGGRNTEAFF | TGTGCCAGCAGCCCACGGGGAGGACGGAACACTGAAGCTTTCTTT | - | - | TRBJ1-1 | TRBV7-2
CASSLHRDRARETQYF | TGTGCCAGCAGTTTACACCGGGACAGGGCTCGGGAGACCCAGTACTTC | TRBD1 | once | TRBJ2-5 | TRBV27
CASSYNRGWDTEAFF | TGCGCCAGCAGCTACAACAGGGGTTGGGACACTGAAGCTTTCTTT | TRBD1 | - | TRBJ1-1 | TRBV4-3
CATRDRGRLTEAFF | TGTGCCACCCGGGACAGGGGGCGACTCACTGAAGCTTTCTTT | TRBD1 | few | TRBJ1-1 | TRBV5-4
CASSQDPPPSDYEQYF | TGCGCCAGCAGCCAGGATCCCCCCCCATCCGACTACGAGCAGTACTTC | - | - | TRBJ2-7 | TRBV4-1
CASSRGTTTDTQYF | TGTGCCAGCAGCCGCGGGACTACTACAGATACGCAGTATTTT | TRBD2 | - | TRBJ2-3 | TRBV5-5
CASSLGTSGREAQYF | TGTGCCAGCAGTTTGGGGACTAGCGGGAGAGAGGCCCAGTACTTC | TRBD2 | - | TRBJ2-5 | TRBV27
CASSSYIKALAPKKETQYF | TGTGCCAGCAGTTCGTACATTAAGGCGCTAGCTCCCAAAAAAGAGACCCAGTACTTC | - | - | TRBJ2-5 | TRBV28
CASSFSGERYEQYF | TGTGCCAGCAGCTTTTCGGGGGAGAGGTACGAGCAGTACTTC | - | - | TRBJ2-7 | TRBV5-4
CASSPAGSYNEQFF | TGTGCCAGCAGTCCTGCGGGATCCTACAATGAGCAGTTCTTC | - | - | TRBJ2-1 | TRBV25-1
CASSQDPGRAYKQYF | TGCGCCAGCAGCCAAGATCCCGGGAGGGCCTATAAGCAGTACTTC | TRBD2 | - | TRBJ2-7 | TRBV4-1
CASSIRGQPQHF | TGTGCCAGCAGTATCAGGGGGCAGCCCCAGCATTTT | TRBD1 | few | TRBJ1-5 | TRBV28